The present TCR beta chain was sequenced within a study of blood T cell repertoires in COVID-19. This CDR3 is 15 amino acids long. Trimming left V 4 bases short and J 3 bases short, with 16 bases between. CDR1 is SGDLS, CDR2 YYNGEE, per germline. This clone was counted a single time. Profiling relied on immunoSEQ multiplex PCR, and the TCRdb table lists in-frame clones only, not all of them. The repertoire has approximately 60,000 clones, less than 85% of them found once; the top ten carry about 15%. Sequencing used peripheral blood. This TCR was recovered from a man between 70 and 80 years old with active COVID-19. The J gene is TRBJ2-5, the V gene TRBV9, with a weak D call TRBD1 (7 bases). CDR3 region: CASSQGGRGKETQYF. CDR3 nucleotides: TGTGCCAGCAGCCAGGGGGGCAGGGGCAAAGAGACCCAGTACTTC.